These T cell receptor beta chains were read from a single sample in a study of blood T cell repertoires in COVID-19. TCRdb keeps only in-frame clones here, not all; method: immunoSEQ multiplex PCR. The repertoire holds roughly 140,000 clones, with approximately 85% as singletons. Sequences were obtained from peripheral blood. All receptors come from a woman aged 55-70 years with COVID-19, enrolled during active disease. The CDR3 runs from the conserved cysteine through the conserved F or W. The order of the fields is CDR3 DNA, CDR3 protein, V gene, clone size, D gene, J gene. The D gene is left open where the match is weak. Clone size, where shown, is once, few, many, or a class for clones that have expanded.

CDR3nt: TGCGCCAGCAGCTTGTTGCGGGGTCACAATGAGCAGTTCTTC; CDR3aa: CASSLLRGHNEQFF; v_gene: TRBV5-1; abundance: -; d_gene: -; j_gene: TRBJ2-1
CDR3nt: TGTGCCAGCAGTCAGAGTGGGGACAGCAGCTCCTATAATTCACCCCTCCACTTT; CDR3aa: CASSQSGDSSSYNSPLHF; v_gene: TRBV5-5; abundance: -; d_gene: TRBD1; j_gene: TRBJ1-6
CDR3nt: TGCGCCAGCAGCTTGGAGGGGCAGGGGAATACGCAGTATTTT; CDR3aa: CASSLEGQGNTQYF; v_gene: TRBV5-1; abundance: -; d_gene: -; j_gene: TRBJ2-3
CDR3nt: TGTGCCAGCAGCCCACCAGGGCAGATTAATGAAAAACTGTTTTTT; CDR3aa: CASSPPGQINEKLFF; v_gene: TRBV27; abundance: -; d_gene: -; j_gene: TRBJ1-4
CDR3nt: TGCGCCAGCAGCCAAGTGGCGGGACAGGGGGCTCAGACCCAGTACTTC; CDR3aa: CASSQVAGQGAQTQYF; v_gene: TRBV4-1; abundance: -; d_gene: TRBD1; j_gene: TRBJ2-5
CDR3nt: TGTGCCAGCAGCTTTCACAGGGAAGGAGATACGCAGTATTTT; CDR3aa: CASSFHREGDTQYF; v_gene: TRBV11-2; abundance: -; d_gene: -; j_gene: TRBJ2-3
CDR3nt: TGTGCCAGCTCACTTGCGGGGGAGAGCTCCTACAATGAGCAGTTCTTC; CDR3aa: CASSLAGESSYNEQFF; v_gene: TRBV18; abundance: -; d_gene: TRBD2; j_gene: TRBJ2-1
CDR3nt: TGCGCCAGCAGTGTAATTTTTACAAGCTCCTACGAGCAGTACTTC; CDR3aa: CASSVIFTSSYEQYF; v_gene: TRBV10-2; abundance: -; d_gene: -; j_gene: TRBJ2-7
CDR3nt: TGTGCCAGCAGTGAGGATTTTGACAGGGTGTCCTACGAGCAGTACTTC; CDR3aa: CASSEDFDRVSYEQYF; v_gene: TRBV6-1; abundance: -; d_gene: TRBD1; j_gene: TRBJ2-7
CDR3nt: TGTGCCACCCTCACTAGCGGGGGAGACAATGAGCAGTTCTTC; CDR3aa: CATLTSGGDNEQFF; v_gene: TRBV10-3; abundance: -; d_gene: TRBD2; j_gene: TRBJ2-1
CDR3nt: TGTGCCAGCAGTTACGAACTGGTTCCCCACGAGCAGTACTTC; CDR3aa: CASSYELVPHEQYF; v_gene: TRBV5-5; abundance: -; d_gene: -; j_gene: TRBJ2-7
CDR3nt: TGTGCCAGCAGCGTAGGGGTAAGCCGCCCGGCGGACGAGCAGTACTTC; CDR3aa: CASSVGVSRPADEQYF; v_gene: TRBV9; abundance: -; d_gene: -; j_gene: TRBJ2-7
CDR3nt: TGTGCCAGCAGCTTCAGGGTAGAACTGAACACCGGGGAGCTGTTTTTT; CDR3aa: CASSFRVELNTGELFF; v_gene: TRBV7-9; abundance: -; d_gene: -; j_gene: TRBJ2-2
CDR3nt: TGCGCCAGCAGCAGAGGACAGATTTTAAACACTGAAGCTTTCTTT; CDR3aa: CASSRGQILNTEAFF; v_gene: TRBV5-1; abundance: -; d_gene: -; j_gene: TRBJ1-1
CDR3nt: TGTGCCACCGGAGGGGGGGATAGCAATCAGCCCCAGCATTTT; CDR3aa: CATGGGDSNQPQHF; v_gene: TRBV21-1; abundance: -; d_gene: -; j_gene: TRBJ1-5
CDR3nt: TGTGCCAGCAGCGTAGGAATCGGGGTCGGCTACGAGCAGTACTTC; CDR3aa: CASSVGIGVGYEQYF; v_gene: TRBV9; abundance: few; d_gene: -; j_gene: TRBJ2-7
CDR3nt: TGTGCCAGTAGATCGACTGGGAGCTCCTACAATGAGCAGTTCTTC; CDR3aa: CASRSTGSSYNEQFF; v_gene: TRBV19; abundance: -; d_gene: -; j_gene: TRBJ2-1
CDR3nt: TGTGCCTGGAGTTTCGGGACAGGGAATGAAAAACTGTTTTTT; CDR3aa: CAWSFGTGNEKLFF; v_gene: TRBV30; abundance: -; d_gene: TRBD1; j_gene: TRBJ1-4
CDR3nt: TGTGCCAGCAGCGCCACGGGGGGCAACACCGGGGAGCTGTTTTTT; CDR3aa: CASSATGGNTGELFF; v_gene: TRBV9; abundance: -; d_gene: -; j_gene: TRBJ2-2
CDR3nt: TGTGCCAGCAGTGAATGGGAGCAAGCTTTCTTT; CDR3aa: CASSEWEQAFF; v_gene: TRBV6-1; abundance: -; d_gene: -; j_gene: TRBJ1-1
CDR3nt: TGTGCCAGCAGCGTGATACCGCCCGGGGGGGGCACTGAAGCTTTCTTT; CDR3aa: CASSVIPPGGGTEAFF; v_gene: TRBV9; abundance: once; d_gene: -; j_gene: TRBJ1-1
CDR3nt: TGTGCCACCAGTGATCGACAGGGTATGAGCTCCTACAATGAGCAGTTCTTC; CDR3aa: CATSDRQGMSSYNEQFF; v_gene: TRBV24-1; abundance: -; d_gene: TRBD1; j_gene: TRBJ2-1
CDR3nt: TGTGCCAGTAGTATTGAAAAGGGGCATGTAGATGGCTACACCTTC; CDR3aa: CASSIEKGHVDGYTF; v_gene: TRBV19; abundance: -; d_gene: -; j_gene: TRBJ1-2
CDR3nt: TGTGCCAGCTCACCTCGAAGCGGGGGTAGCTCCTACGAGCAGTACTTC; CDR3aa: CASSPRSGGSSYEQYF; v_gene: TRBV18; abundance: -; d_gene: TRBD2; j_gene: TRBJ2-7
CDR3nt: TGTGCCAGCACCGACCCCGGAGTTTTACAGGCATCCCATCGAGACCTCTCTGGAAACACCATATATTTT; CDR3aa: CASTDPGVLQASHRDLSGNTIYF; v_gene: TRBV7-9; abundance: -; d_gene: -; j_gene: TRBJ1-3
CDR3nt: TGTGCCAGCTTACGGGGCTACGAGCAGTACTTC; CDR3aa: CASLRGYEQYF; v_gene: TRBV7-9; abundance: -; d_gene: -; j_gene: TRBJ2-7
CDR3nt: TGTGCCAGCAGCTTAGTTGTCAGGACTAGCGGGAACACCGGGGAGCTGTTTTTT; CDR3aa: CASSLVVRTSGNTGELFF; v_gene: TRBV7-8; abundance: -; d_gene: TRBD2; j_gene: TRBJ2-2
CDR3nt: TGTGCCAGTAAACAATACGGGGGGCAGTGGGGCAATGAGCAGTTCTTC; CDR3aa: CASKQYGGQWGNEQFF; v_gene: TRBV19; abundance: -; d_gene: -; j_gene: TRBJ2-1
CDR3nt: TGTGCCAGCAGTTTCAGGGAAAACACTGAAGCTTTCTTT; CDR3aa: CASSFRENTEAFF; v_gene: TRBV6-5; abundance: -; d_gene: -; j_gene: TRBJ1-1
CDR3nt: TGTGCCAGTAGCCCTACGCCGCCGGCGGGGGGAGGCTACACCTTC; CDR3aa: CASSPTPPAGGGYTF; v_gene: TRBV19; abundance: -; d_gene: -; j_gene: TRBJ1-2
CDR3nt: TGTGCCAGCAGTGCCGGGACAGGGTTGAACACTGAAGCTTTCTTT; CDR3aa: CASSAGTGLNTEAFF; v_gene: TRBV2; abundance: once; d_gene: TRBD1; j_gene: TRBJ1-1
CDR3nt: TGTGCCAGCAGCTTAGGCGGGGGGTACCCCGAATCTACAGATACGCAGTATTTT; CDR3aa: CASSLGGGYPESTDTQYF; v_gene: TRBV11-3; abundance: -; d_gene: TRBD2; j_gene: TRBJ2-3
CDR3nt: TGCGCCAGCTGCACCGGGACACTAAAATCCTACGAGCAGTACTTC; CDR3aa: CASCTGTLKSYEQYF; v_gene: TRBV23-1; abundance: -; d_gene: -; j_gene: TRBJ2-7
CDR3nt: TGCGCCAGCAGCCAAGATCCTCGGAGGGACACCGGGGAGCTGTTTTTT; CDR3aa: CASSQDPRRDTGELFF; v_gene: TRBV4-3; abundance: -; d_gene: -; j_gene: TRBJ2-2
CDR3nt: TGTGCCACCAGCGCCGGGACAGATTACTACAATGAGCAGTTCTTC; CDR3aa: CATSAGTDYYNEQFF; v_gene: TRBV15; abundance: -; d_gene: TRBD1; j_gene: TRBJ2-1
CDR3nt: TGTGCCAGCAGCGGACAGGGGGGAGGCACTGAAGCTTTCTTT; CDR3aa: CASSGQGGGTEAFF; v_gene: TRBV9; abundance: once; d_gene: TRBD1; j_gene: TRBJ1-1
CDR3nt: TGCAGCGTTGCCTTGACAGGGAATGAAAAACTGTTTTTT; CDR3aa: CSVALTGNEKLFF; v_gene: TRBV29-1; abundance: -; d_gene: TRBD1; j_gene: TRBJ1-4
CDR3nt: TGTGCCAGCAGCCCGGGGACAGGGGGCTTCCCTGAAGCTTTCTTT; CDR3aa: CASSPGTGGFPEAFF; v_gene: TRBV9; abundance: -; d_gene: TRBD1; j_gene: TRBJ1-1
CDR3nt: TGTGCCAGCAGGTTTAGCGGAAACTCCTACAATGAGCAGTTCTTC; CDR3aa: CASRFSGNSYNEQFF; v_gene: TRBV6-5; abundance: -; d_gene: -; j_gene: TRBJ2-1
CDR3nt: TGTGCCAGCACCCCAGGGGTTGACACCGGGGAGCTGTTTTTT; CDR3aa: CASTPGVDTGELFF; v_gene: TRBV5-4; abundance: -; d_gene: -; j_gene: TRBJ2-2
CDR3nt: TGTGCCAGTAATCCCTATATACGGAGCAACACTGAAGCTTTCTTT; CDR3aa: CASNPYIRSNTEAFF; v_gene: TRBV19; abundance: -; d_gene: -; j_gene: TRBJ1-1
CDR3nt: TGTGCCAGCAGTTTATTCTCAGGGGACAGCACCTACGAGCAGTACTTC; CDR3aa: CASSLFSGDSTYEQYF; v_gene: TRBV27; abundance: -; d_gene: TRBD1; j_gene: TRBJ2-7
CDR3nt: TGCACCAGCAGCCAAGGTCGACAGAAATGTCAAGAGACCCAGTACTTC; CDR3aa: CTSSQGRQKCQETQYF; v_gene: TRBV1; abundance: -; d_gene: -; j_gene: TRBJ2-5
CDR3nt: TGTGCCAGCAGTGAAGCGGATTGGGGCCCGGAGACCCAGTACTTC; CDR3aa: CASSEADWGPETQYF; v_gene: TRBV2; abundance: -; d_gene: -; j_gene: TRBJ2-5
CDR3nt: TGTGCCAGCAGTTCACTCAGGGTCACTGAAGCTTTCTTT; CDR3aa: CASSSLRVTEAFF; v_gene: TRBV27; abundance: -; d_gene: -; j_gene: TRBJ1-1
CDR3nt: TGTGCCAGCAGCTTAGATTTGCAGGGTAGAGCTTTCTTT; CDR3aa: CASSLDLQGRAFF; v_gene: TRBV11-3; abundance: -; d_gene: -; j_gene: TRBJ1-1
CDR3nt: TGTGCCAGCAGCTTATTGGCTAGCTACCCAGATACGCAGTATTTT; CDR3aa: CASSLLASYPDTQYF; v_gene: TRBV7-2; abundance: -; d_gene: -; j_gene: TRBJ2-3
CDR3nt: TGTGCCAGCAGCGTAGGCGGGGGAGGCTACAATGAGCAGTTCTTC; CDR3aa: CASSVGGGGYNEQFF; v_gene: TRBV9; abundance: -; d_gene: TRBD2; j_gene: TRBJ2-1